This TCR beta chain stems from a study of blood T cell repertoires in COVID-19. Study background: Researchers got acute and convalescent COVID-19 samples from the United States, Italy and Spain. The analysed material was cDNA or gDNA that came from T cells, B-cell-depleted T cells, or PBMCs.

This clone was observed a single time. Method: immunoSEQ multiplex PCR; TCRdb's copy keeps in-frame clones and lacks some. The table records hundreds of thousands of clones, around 87% of them present only once. The CDR3 totals 14 residues. J gave up 5 bases and V 3 bases, and 7 bases lay outside the gene matches. Germline loops: CDR1 KGHSH, CDR2 LQKENI. Sequencing input: peripheral blood. The sequence was collected from a man aged 60 to 69 who had recovered from COVID-19. The J gene is TRBJ2-7, the V gene TRBV18, with 7 nucleotides matching TRBD1. CDR3: CASSPQQGMNEQYF. The CDR3 nucleotides read TGTGCCAGCTCACCGCAACAGGGGATGAACGAGCAGTACTTC. Together with reference TRBV18 and TRBJ2-7, the CDR3 gives the full variable domain: NAGVMQNPRHLVRRRGQEARLRCSPMKGHSHVYWYRQLPEEGLKFMVYLQKENIIDESGMPKERFSAEFPKEGPSILRIQQVVRGDSAAYFCASSPQQGMNEQYFGPGTRLTVT.